Shown below are 5 T cell receptor beta chains from a single sample sequenced in a study of blood T cell repertoires in COVID-19. Only in-frame clones appear in the TCRdb table, and some are missing; sequencing was by immunoSEQ multiplex PCR. The sample shows approximately 120,000 clones, approximately 83% of them seen only once. Sequencing was carried out using peripheral blood. The receptors here all came from a woman aged 45-65 years who had recovered from COVID-19.

V and J are TRBV5-5 and TRBJ2-3, with 7 nucleotides matching TRBD1. V lost 4 bases and J lost 5; bases outside the gene matches: 7. The CDR3 consists of 14 residues. Germline assignment: CDR1 SGHKS and CDR2 YYEKEE (reference sequence). The CDR3 nucleotides are TGTGCCAGCAGCCTCGGACAGGTTAGAGATACGCAGTATTTT. It encodes CASSLGQVRDTQYF.

The J gene is TRBJ1-6, the V gene TRBV7-8, with D possibly matching TRBD1 (5 bases). CDR3 length: 13 residues. Trimming removed 9 bases from V and 9 bases from J, with 15 bases in between. Germline V gene data show CDR1 as SGHVS and CDR2 as FQNEAQ. The CDR3: CASQNGGVSPLHF. The CDR3 DNA sequence: TGTGCCAGTCAAAACGGGGGAGTTTCACCCCTCCACTTT.

The V call is TRBV27, the J call TRBJ1-3; 9 nucleotides agree with TRBD1. CDR1 is MNHEY and CDR2 is SMNVEV in the germline V gene (reference sequence). Trimming at V came to 2 bases and at J to 1 base, leaving 3 bases not matched to a gene. This CDR3 comprises 16 residues. The CDR3 loop is CASSLTGGASGNTIYF. CDR3 coding DNA: TGTGCCAGCAGTTTAACAGGGGGCGCTTCTGGAAACACCATATATTTT.

The chain uses TRBV7-9 and TRBJ1-2; D ambiguous. Germline-derived CDR1 and CDR2 are SEHNR and FQNEAQ (reference sequence). CDR3 size: 12 residues. The V and J ends lost 5 bases and 2 bases respectively, with 6 bases between them. CDR3 coding DNA: TGTGCCAGCAGCGCCGAGAACTATGGCTACACCTTC. It specifies CASSAENYGYTF.

On this clone itself: In the same sample, other DNA sequences code for this CDR3. V usage is TRBV5-1 and J usage is TRBJ2-6; a possible D gene is TRBD1 (8 bases). V gave up 3 bases and J gave up 4 bases, with 17 bases separating them. Germline CDR1 reads SGHRS; CDR2 reads YFSETQ. The CDR3 is 17 residues long. CDR3 nucleotide sequence: TGCGCCAGCAGCTCCGGACAGGGAGGGTTAGGGGCCAACGTCCTGACTTTC. It is translated as CASSSGQGGLGANVLTF.